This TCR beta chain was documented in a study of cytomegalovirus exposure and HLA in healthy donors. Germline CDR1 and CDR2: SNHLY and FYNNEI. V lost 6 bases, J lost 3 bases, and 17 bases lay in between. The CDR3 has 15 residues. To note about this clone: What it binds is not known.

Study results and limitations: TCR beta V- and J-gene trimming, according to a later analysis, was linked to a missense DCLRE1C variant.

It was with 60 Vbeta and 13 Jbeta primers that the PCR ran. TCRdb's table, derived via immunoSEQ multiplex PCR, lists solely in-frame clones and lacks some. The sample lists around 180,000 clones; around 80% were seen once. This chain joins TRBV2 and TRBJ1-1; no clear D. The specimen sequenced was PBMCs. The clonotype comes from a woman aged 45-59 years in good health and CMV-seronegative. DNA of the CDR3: TGTGCCAGCAGAACGGACCGGGCGGGTGACACTGAAGCTTTCTTT. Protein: CASRTDRAGDTEAFF.